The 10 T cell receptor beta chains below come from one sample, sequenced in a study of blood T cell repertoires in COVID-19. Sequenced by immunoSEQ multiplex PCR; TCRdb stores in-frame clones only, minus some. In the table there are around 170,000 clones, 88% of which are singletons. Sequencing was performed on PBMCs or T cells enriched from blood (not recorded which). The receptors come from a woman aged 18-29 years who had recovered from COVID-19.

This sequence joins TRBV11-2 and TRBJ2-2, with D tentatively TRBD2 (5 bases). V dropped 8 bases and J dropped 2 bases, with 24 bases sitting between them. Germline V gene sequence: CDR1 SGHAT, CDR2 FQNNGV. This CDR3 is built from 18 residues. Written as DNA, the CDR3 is TGTGCCAGCGGGAGAACCCAGTTTGGGCTGACCAACACCGGGGAGCTGTTTTTT. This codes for CASGRTQFGLTNTGELFF.

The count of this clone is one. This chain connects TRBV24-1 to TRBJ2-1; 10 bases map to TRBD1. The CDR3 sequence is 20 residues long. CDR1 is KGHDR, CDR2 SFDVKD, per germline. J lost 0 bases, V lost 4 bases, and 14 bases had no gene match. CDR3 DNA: TGTGCCACCAGTGAACCTCCGGGACAGGGGAAATCGGGCTCCTACAATGAGCAGTTCTTC. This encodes CATSEPPGQGKSGSYNEQFF.

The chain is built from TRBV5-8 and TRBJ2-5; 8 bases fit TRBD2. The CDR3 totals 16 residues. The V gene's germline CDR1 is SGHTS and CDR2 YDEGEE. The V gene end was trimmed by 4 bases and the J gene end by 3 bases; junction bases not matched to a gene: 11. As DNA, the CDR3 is TGTGCCAGCAGCCTGGGCTTAGCGGGGTTTGAAGAGACCCAGTACTTC. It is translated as CASSLGLAGFEETQYF.

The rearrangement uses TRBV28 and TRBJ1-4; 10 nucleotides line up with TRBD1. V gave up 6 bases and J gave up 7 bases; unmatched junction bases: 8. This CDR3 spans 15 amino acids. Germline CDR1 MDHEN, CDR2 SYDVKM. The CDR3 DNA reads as TGTGCCAGCAGCTTCAGGACAGGGGGGATTGAAAAACTGTTTTTT. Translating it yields CASSFRTGGIEKLFF.

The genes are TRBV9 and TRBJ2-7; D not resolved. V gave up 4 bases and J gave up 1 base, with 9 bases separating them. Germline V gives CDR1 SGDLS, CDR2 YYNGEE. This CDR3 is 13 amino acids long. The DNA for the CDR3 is TGTGCCAGCAGCCCCCCCCGGTCCTACGAGCAGTACTTC. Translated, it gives CASSPPRSYEQYF. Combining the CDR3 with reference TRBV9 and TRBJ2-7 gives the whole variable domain DSGVTQTPKHLITATGQRVTLRCSPRSGDLSVYWYQQSLDQGLQFLIQYYNGEERAKGNILERFSAQQFPDLHSELNLSSLELGDSALYFCASSPPRSYEQYFGPGTRLTVT.

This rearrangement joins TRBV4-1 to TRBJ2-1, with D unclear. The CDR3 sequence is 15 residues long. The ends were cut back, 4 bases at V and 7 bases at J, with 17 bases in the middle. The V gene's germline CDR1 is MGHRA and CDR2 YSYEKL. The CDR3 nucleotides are TGCGCCAGCAGCCCCATCAGTTGGTTGAGGAATGAGCAGTTCTTC. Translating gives CASSPISWLRNEQFF.

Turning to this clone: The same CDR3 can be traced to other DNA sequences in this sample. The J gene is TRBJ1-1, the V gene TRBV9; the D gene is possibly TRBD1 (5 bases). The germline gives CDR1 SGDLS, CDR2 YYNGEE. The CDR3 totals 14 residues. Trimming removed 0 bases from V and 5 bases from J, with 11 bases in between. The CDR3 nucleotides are TGTGCCAGCAGCGTAGGGGGCCGGGGGACTGAAGCTTTCTTT. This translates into CASSVGGRGTEAFF. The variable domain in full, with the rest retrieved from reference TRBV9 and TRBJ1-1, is DSGVTQTPKHLITATGQRVTLRCSPRSGDLSVYWYQQSLDQGLQFLIQYYNGEERAKGNILERFSAQQFPDLHSELNLSSLELGDSALYFCASSVGGRGTEAFFGQGTRLTVV.

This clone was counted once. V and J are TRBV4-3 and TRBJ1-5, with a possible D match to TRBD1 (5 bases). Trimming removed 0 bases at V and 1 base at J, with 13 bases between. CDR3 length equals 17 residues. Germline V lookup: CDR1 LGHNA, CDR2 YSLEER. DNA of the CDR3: TGCGCCAGCAGCCAAGATTTCGGAGGGGACAGCAATCAGCCCCAGCATTTT. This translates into CASSQDFGGDSNQPQHF.

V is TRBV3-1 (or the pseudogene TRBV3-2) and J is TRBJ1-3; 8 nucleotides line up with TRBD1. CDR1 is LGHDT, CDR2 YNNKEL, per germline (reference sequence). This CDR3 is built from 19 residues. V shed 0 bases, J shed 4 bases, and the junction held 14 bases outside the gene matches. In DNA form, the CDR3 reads TGTGCCAGCAGCCAAGACCTTGGTGACAGGGGATTAATCGGAAACACCATATATTTT. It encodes CASSQDLGDRGLIGNTIYF.

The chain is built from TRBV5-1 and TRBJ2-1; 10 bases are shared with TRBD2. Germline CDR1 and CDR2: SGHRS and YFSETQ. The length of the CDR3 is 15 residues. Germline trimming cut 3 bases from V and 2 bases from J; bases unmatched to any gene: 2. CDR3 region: CASSSLAGAYNEQFF. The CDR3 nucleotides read TGCGCCAGCAGCTCCCTAGCGGGAGCCTACAATGAGCAGTTCTTC.